This record concerns one TCR beta chain sequence. The clone's antigen remains unknown. Qualities for individual bases were not recorded, and no much larger clone is one base off. V is shortened by 4 bases, J by 11 bases, and the region joining them spans 12 bases. The germline V gene encodes CDR1 SGHRS and CDR2 YFSETQ. The CDR3, cysteine through phenylalanine, is 12 amino acids long. The entry retains the CDR3 DNA only, 36 bases that are in frame from base 1. Inclusion was restricted to participants for whom at least one PBMC sample before ART initiation and at least two post-ART samples were available. Treatment was received in the United States of America by all participants with HIV. Cryopreserved samples of about 1-11 million PBMC were thawed and washed before DNA extraction. At the time of the earliest PBMC sample, participants with HIV were aged between about 20 and 60 years. PBMC samples were contributed by each participant from 1-4 timepoints before ART initiation and 2-8 timepoints after ART initiation, with a median of 7 samples. Serial HIV viral load, CD4+ T-cell count, ART history and demographic data were obtained for every participant. Genomic DNA was extracted from unsorted PBMC with a Qiagen kit on a QIAcube, with processing performed in batches of 12 samples.

Sequencing of the TRB variable region was done with the immunoSEQ hsTCRB v3.0 assay at survey level resolution. The target sequencing depth for TRB was about 40,000-55,000 T-cell genomes per sample. Pooled TRB libraries were sequenced on an Illumina MiSeq with a v3 150-cycle kit. The original methods were these. Repertoire analysis was run in R within a reproducible Nextflow workflow that covered QC, data transformation and analysis. LymphoSeq2, an R package for exploring AIRR-Seq data, was used to implement the custom analyses. A handful of samples that produced fewer than 5000 total TRB sequences were removed, so approximately 190 HIV repertoires were analyzed. Among the 190 or so HIV repertoires that were kept, 59 were collected before ART initiation and about 130 were collected after ART initiation. Repertoires were downsampled to 5000 TRB nucleotide sequences, with summary statistics averaged over 100 downsampling iterations. TRB sequences were retained for analysis only if CDR3 regions of at least seven amino acids were present. Diversity was measured with a Shannon entropy-derived clonality score and the Gini coefficient. Repertoire networks linked the top 5000 CDR3 amino acid sequences whenever two sequences differed by an edit distance of one. For TRB CDR3 amino acid sequences, GLIPH2 was used to predict antigen specificity groups and MHC restriction. To flag known associations with CMV, EBV, HIV or tissue antigens, CDR3 amino acid sequences were compared against VDJdb and McPAS-TCR. Pre-ART, post-ART and control groups were compared with Wilcoxon signed-rank tests and Holm-Bonferroni correction. TCRdb provides this immuneACCESS table in a form limited to in-frame rearrangements. Some clones are lacking; in checked studies, under half of them reflect an unresolved V gene, and why the rest are absent is not known. V, J and clone size derive from that table, while D and trimming were established from the DNA sequence. Within this sample are about 24,000 clones, with 70% to 85% of them counted one time only. The top ten clonotypes cover about 5.6% of the sample.

This entry comes from a study of long-term antiretroviral therapy in people with HIV (dated by TCRdb to between 2020 and 2023). Regarding the study in general: Collection of the earliest samples took place about a decade ahead of the 2015 WHO recommendation for immediate ART, at a time when ART was typically delayed until CD4 counts fell. Whether ART initiation and durable HIV suppression were associated with changes in peripheral blood TRB repertoire composition and diversity was tested in a retrospective serial study. A total of approximately 200 cryopreserved PBMC samples came from approximately 30 adults with confirmed HIV infection and were collected serially over a mean of roughly 6 years (range 1-12). About 35% of the 30 participants with HIV were female. No cross-contamination during QIAcube processing turned up in test extractions that ran a monoclonal T-cell line alongside approximately 35 polyclonal samples.

The study at large found these results: Limited PBMC availability meant only the TCR beta chain was sequenced, without alpha chain pairing. The repertoire was dominated across all time points by expanded TRB clones identified before ART initiation, although this dominance was seen to fluctuate and to decrease in many PLHIV after ART. Starting ART was linked to a significant rise in TRB diversity, yet even after long-term ART the diversity remained significantly lower than in transplant donor controls. Samples dated from the mid-2000s to the late 2010s, and the ART regimens used may be less effective than current ones. Because pre-ART samples had limited cell numbers, unsorted PBMC were profiled rather than sorted CD4+ and CD8+ T cells. Compared with controls, HIV repertoires had narrower CDR3 length ranges, and the network structure pointed to an antigen-experienced repertoire that shifted only slightly toward naive after ART. Inferences about post-ART repertoire changes were limited because no data were available on ART adherence, viral resistance or therapy changes.

The V and J genes are TRBV5-1 and TRBJ2-2; D gene: possibly TRBD2, on 5 matching bases. The clonotype was recovered from a man between 25 and 39 years old with HIV. The specimen comprised unsorted PBMCs, sampled 4.4 years after starting antiretroviral therapy. CDR3 region: CASSLAPGELFF. The base sequence is TGCGCCAGCAGCCTGGCTCCGGGAGAGCTGTTTTTT.